This passage covers 13 T cell receptor beta chains from one sample sequenced in a study of blood T cell repertoires in COVID-19 (dated by TCRdb to between 2020 and 2021). Library preparation was by the immunoSEQ multiplex PCR assay. TCRdb carries this immuneACCESS record with in-frame sequences only. Its versions omit some clonotypes, under half of them owing to an unresolved V gene in the studies checked, with the rest unexplained. This sample holds under 450,000 clones; approximately 87% were observed only once. The ten largest account for 1.3% of the sample. Sequenced sample: PBMCs or T cells enriched from blood (not recorded which). The receptors were gathered from a man in his thirties or forties who had recovered from COVID-19.

The chain couples TRBV7-9 to TRBJ1-1; D not certain. The V end lost 4 bases, the J end lost 1 base, and 10 bases lay between the germline ends. The germline CDR1 and CDR2 sequences are SEHNR and FQNEAQ (reference sequence). This CDR3 comprises 14 residues. CDR3 loop: CASSSRGENTEAFF. As DNA, the CDR3 is TGTGCCAGCAGCTCAAGAGGAGAGAACACTGAAGCTTTCTTT. The full variable domain, completed using reference TRBV7-9 and TRBJ1-1, is DTGVSQNPRHKITKRGQNVTFRCDPISEHNRLYWYRQTLGQGPEFLTYFQNEAQLEKSRLLSDRFSAERPKGSFSTLEIQRTEQGDSAMYLCASSSRGENTEAFFGQGTRLTVV.

This chain links TRBV5-4 with TRBJ2-1, with 12 bases identical to TRBD1. The CDR3 runs 15 residues. Germline-derived CDR1 and CDR2 are SGHNT and YYREEE (reference sequence). J gave up 7 bases and V 4 bases, and 6 bases lay outside the gene matches. In DNA, the CDR3 is TGTGCCAGCAGCAACTGGGACAGGGGGCAGAATGAGCAGTTCTTC. Translated: CASSNWDRGQNEQFF.

The gene calls are TRBV24-1 and TRBJ2-1; TRBD1 agrees at 8 bases. Germline V lookup: CDR1 KGHDR, CDR2 SFDVKD. This CDR3 contains 16 residues. The V segment lost 4 bases and the J segment 3 bases; nucleotides outside the gene matches: 7. DNA of the CDR3: TGTGCCACCAGTGAGGCCGGGACAGGAGTCTACAATGAGCAGTTCTTC. As protein: CATSEAGTGVYNEQFF.

This chain uses TRBV29-1 with TRBJ1-2; a possible D gene is TRBD1 (5 bases). Germline V gene data show CDR1 as SQVTM and CDR2 as ANQGSEA. The CDR3 is 14 amino acids. V lost 1 base, J lost 0 bases, and 9 bases lay in between. The CDR3 bases are TGCAGCGTTGAAGGTCGGGGGACTAACTATGGCTACACCTTC. Translation gives CSVEGRGTNYGYTF. Full variable domain (rest looked up from reference TRBV29-1 and TRBJ1-2): SAVISQKPSRDICQRGTSLTIQCQVDSQVTMMFWYRQQPGQSLTLIATANQGSEATYESGFVIDKFPISRPNLTFSTLTVSNMSPEDSSIYLCSVEGRGTNYGYTFGSGTRLTVV.

This clone has just one count. The chain employs TRBV29-1 and TRBJ2-7; D uncertain. This CDR3 region has 12 residues. CDR1 is SQVTM, CDR2 ANQGSEA, per germline. Trimming took off 4 bases at V and 0 bases at J, with 7 bases between the two ends. The CDR3 region has the DNA TGCAGCGTTGTCTCAGACTCCTACGAGCAGTACTTC. Its translation: CSVVSDSYEQYF.

This clone came up once. Here the CDR3 DNA reads TGTGCCAGCAGCCGGACAGGGGACTACGCTGGGTATGGCTACACCTTC. It translates to CASSRTGDYAGYGYTF. The chain recombines TRBV6-2 or TRBV6-3 with TRBJ1-2; 9 bases are shared with TRBD1. The CDR3 consists of 16 residues. Trimming took 6 bases from V and 5 from J; bases not matched to a gene: 13. Germline loops: CDR1 MNHEY, CDR2 SVGEGT.

In DNA form, the CDR3 reads TGTGCCTGGAGTGGGATTCAGGGTCCGGACTATGGCTACACCTTC. This codes for CAWSGIQGPDYGYTF. The chain uses TRBV30 and TRBJ1-2; tentative D call: TRBD1 (5 bases). The ends were cut back, 1 base at V and 3 bases at J, with 15 bases in the middle. CDR3 size: 15 residues. Germline CDR1 and CDR2: GTSNPN and SVGIG (reference sequence). Based on the CDR3 plus reference TRBV30 and TRBJ1-2, the full variable domain is SQTIHQWPATLVQPVGSPLSLECTVEGTSNPNLYWYRQAAGRGLQLLFYSVGIGQISSEVPQNLSASRPQDRQFILSSKKLLLSDSGFYLCAWSGIQGPDYGYTFGSGTRLTVV.

This chain links TRBV4-2 with TRBJ2-7; the D gene is possibly TRBD2 (6 bases). This CDR3 is 12 amino acids long. Germline V CDR1 and CDR2: LGHNA, YNFKEQ. V was clipped by 3 bases and J by 5 bases, with 8 bases between them. In nucleotides, the CDR3 is TGTGCCAGCAGCCAGGCGGGGAACGAGCAGTACTTC. Encoded protein: CASSQAGNEQYF.

J is TRBJ1-2 and V is TRBV7-8; D remains unclear. Trimming removed 5 bases from V and 4 bases from J, with 11 bases in between. In germline, CDR1 is SGHVS, CDR2 FQNEAQ. This CDR3 is built from 13 residues. DNA of the CDR3: TGTGCCAGCAGCCGAGGGTCAGGCTATGGCTACACCTTC. It yields the protein CASSRGSGYGYTF.

The rearrangement uses TRBV5-1 and TRBJ2-5; 13 nucleotides line up with TRBD2. The trim removed 0 bases at V and 2 bases at J, leaving 4 bases unmatched. CDR3 length: 17 residues. In germline, CDR1 is SGHRS, CDR2 YFSETQ. CDR3 DNA sequence: TGCGCCAGCAGCTTGGGGACTAGCGGGGGACCTCAAGAGACCCAGTACTTC. Protein: CASSLGTSGGPQETQYF.

This chain joins TRBV15 and TRBJ1-2; 9 bases match TRBD1. The CDR3 runs 19 residues. With V trimmed by 3 bases and J by 8 bases, 22 bases remained unmatched. Germline loops: CDR1 LNHNV, CDR2 YYDKDF (reference sequence). The CDR3 sequence: CATSSDAGDLQGAKIGYTF. CDR3 coding DNA: TGTGCCACCAGCAGCGATGCCGGCGATCTACAGGGGGCAAAGATAGGCTACACCTTC. The variable domain in full, completed from reference TRBV15 and TRBJ1-2, reads DAMVIQNPRYQVTQFGKPVTLSCSQTLNHNVMYWYQQKSSQAPKLLFHYYDKDFNNEADTPDNFQSRRPNTSFCFLDIRSPGLGDTAMYLCATSSDAGDLQGAKIGYTFGSGTRLTVV.

The chain carries TRBV7-9 and TRBJ1-5; D perhaps matches TRBD1 (5 bases). CDR3 length: 14 residues. The germline V gene encodes CDR1 SEHNR and CDR2 FQNEAQ (reference sequence). Trimming took off 4 bases at V and 11 bases at J, with 18 bases between the two ends. The CDR3 bases are TGTGCCAGCAGCTCCACTCCGGGACTGAGTGCCCAGCATTTT. This gives the protein CASSSTPGLSAQHF.

The table lists this clone with a count of one. The CDR3 nucleotides are TGTGCCACCAGCAGAGATGACAGGGGCACCTACGAGCAGTACTTC. Residues: CATSRDDRGTYEQYF. This chain connects TRBV15 to TRBJ2-7, with 8 bases fitting TRBD1. The length of the CDR3 is 15 residues. Trimming took 0 bases from V and 2 from J; bases not matched to a gene: 3. Germline loops: CDR1 LNHNV, CDR2 YYDKDF (reference sequence).